These 17 T cell receptor beta chains were all obtained from the same sample, sequenced in a study of T-cell reconstitution after alpha-beta-depleted transplantation in children. The TCRbeta library incorporated unique molecular identifiers. MiXCR was run by TCRdb on the PCR reads, yielding one entry per CDR3 protein. The repertoire includes approximately 500,000 distinct CDR3 sequences, about 10% of them detected once, and around 2% sits in the top ten. Sequencing used PBMCs, obtained before TCRalphabeta/CD19-depleted stem cell transplant. The receptors derive from a child younger than 10 with inherited bone marrow failure, due to receive a stem cell transplant.

This clonotype has a count of ten or more. CDR3 residues: CASIPRGNTIYF. The CDR3, as DNA: TGTGCCAGCATCCCTCGTGGAAACACCATATATTTT. The gene calls are TRBV7-2 and TRBJ1-3; D remains ambiguous. The CDR3 length is 12 residues. Germline CDR1 and CDR2: SGHTA and FQGNSA. Trimming cost V 7 bases and J 3 bases, with 7 bases left between them. The whole variable domain, filled in from reference TRBV7-2 and TRBJ1-3, reads GAGVSQSPSNKVTEKGKDVELRCDPISGHTALYWYRQSLGQGLEFLIYFQGNSAPDKSGLPSDRFSAERTGGSVSTLTIQRTQQEDSAVYLCASIPRGNTIYFGEGSWLTVV.

At least ten counts were recorded for this clonotype. V is TRBV4-3 and J is TRBJ2-2; D gene uncertain. V lost 5 bases and J lost 5, with 12 bases in between. The CDR3 has 14 amino acids. CDR1 is LGHNA and CDR2 is YSLEER in the germline V gene. The chain's CDR3 is CASSGEDWTGELFF. CDR3 bases: TGCGCCAGCAGCGGAGAGGATTGGACCGGGGAGCTGTTTTTT.

This chain joins TRBV25-1 and TRBJ1-3; the D is unclear. CDR3 size: 13 residues. Germline values: CDR1 MGHDK, CDR2 SYGVNS. V lost 5 bases and J lost 4, with 9 bases in between. CDR3 sequence reads: CASSHPVGNTIYF. The CDR3 DNA follows: TGTGCCAGCAGTCACCCCGTCGGAAACACCATATATTTT.

This clonotype was recorded at least ten times. The J gene is TRBJ2-7, the V gene TRBV12-3 or TRBV12-4; 7 bases fit TRBD2. The CDR3 has 15 residues. V was pared by 1 base and J by 0 bases, with 3 bases of the junction left unmatched. The CDR3 reads CASSLGGSPSYEQYF. CDR3 nucleotides: TGTGCCAGCAGTTTAGGCGGGAGCCCCTCCTACGAGCAGTACTTC.

The rearrangement links TRBV7-8 to TRBJ2-5; 8 bases map to TRBD2. Per the germline V gene, CDR1 is SGHVS and CDR2 is FQNEAQ. The V gene end was trimmed by 4 bases and the J gene end by 4 bases; junction bases not matched to a gene: 8. The CDR3 spans 15 residues. The CDR3 spells CASSSSGSFGETQYF. The CDR3 DNA is TGTGCCAGCAGCTCAAGCGGGAGTTTTGGAGAGACCCAGTACTTC.

The chain couples TRBV11-2 to TRBJ2-7; tentative D call: TRBD2 (6 bases). This CDR3 is built from 14 residues. Germline V gene sequence: CDR1 SGHAT, CDR2 FQNNGV. Between the trimmed V and J ends, which lost 5 bases and 2 bases, there was a span of 13 bases. CDR3 in amino acids: CASSDGLPAYEQYF. The CDR3 DNA is TGTGCCAGCAGCGACGGACTACCAGCCTACGAGCAGTACTTC.

This clonotype occurred a few times. The J gene is TRBJ2-7, the V gene TRBV24-1, with unresolved D. V was trimmed by 5 bases and J by 6 bases, leaving 13 bases between them. Looked up from germline, CDR1 is KGHDR and CDR2 is SFDVKD. CDR3 length: 13 amino acids. CDR3 bases: TGTGCCACCAGTGGTGGGCCTCGCTTCGAGCAGTACTTC. It translates to CATSGGPRFEQYF.

This clonotype was detected many times. The J gene is TRBJ1-5, the V gene TRBV7-2, with D possibly matching TRBD1 (6 bases). In germline, CDR1 is SGHTA, CDR2 FQGNSA. The CDR3 length is 14 residues. V was cut by 4 bases and J by 8 bases, with 15 bases left in between. The CDR3 DNA reads as TGTGCCAGCAGCTCGACAGGCGGAGTAGAGCCCCAGCATTTT. Its protein product is CASSSTGGVEPQHF.

Written as DNA, the CDR3 is TGTGCCAGCAGCCAAGTATGGGGGGAGGGCCTCGGCAATGAGCAGTTCTTC. It encodes CASSQVWGEGLGNEQFF. The V call is TRBV4-2, the J call TRBJ2-1; TRBD2 agrees at 7 bases. Per germline, CDR1 LGHNA and CDR2 YNFKEQ. The CDR3 runs to 17 residues. The V and J ends lost 1 base and 6 bases, in that order; junction bases with no gene match: 12.

This rearrangement joins TRBV18 to TRBJ2-1; 10 bases are a match to TRBD1. The CDR3 length is 18 residues. Germline assignment: CDR1 KGHSH and CDR2 LQKENI. The junction had 14 bases not matched to a gene; V was cut back by 0 bases and J by 9 bases. CDR3 in DNA: TGTGCCAGCTCACCACCAGGGACAGGGGTCTGGGTGGTAGCTGAGCAGTTCTTC. It encodes CASSPPGTGVWVVAEQFF.

As for this clonotype: Being one base from a much bigger clone, this may be a read error. The chain uses TRBV7-8 and TRBJ2-7; no reliable D call. Germline assignment: CDR1 SGHVS and CDR2 FQNEAQ. CDR3 length equals 13 residues. CDR3 DNA: TGTGCCCGCAGCTCCCGTTATCCCGACGAGCAGTACTTC. Its translation is CARSSRYPDEQYF.

The table lists this clonotype with many counts. The chain is built from TRBV2 and TRBJ2-1; 7 bases are a match to TRBD2. V gave up 10 bases and J gave up 3 bases; unmatched junction bases: 15. From germline, CDR1 is SNHLY and CDR2 FYNNEI. This CDR3 comprises 16 residues. The CDR3 protein is CATSRGPGGGYNEQFF. The DNA of the CDR3 is TGTGCCACCAGCCGGGGTCCGGGAGGAGGCTACAATGAGCAGTTCTTC.

The V and J genes are TRBV18 and TRBJ1-5; D is possibly TRBD1 (5 bases). This CDR3 has 14 amino acids. Between the trimmed V and J ends, which lost 3 bases and 3 bases, there was a span of 9 bases. CDR1 is KGHSH, CDR2 LQKENI, per germline. The CDR3 region is CASSPGEYNQPQHF. The CDR3 bases are TGTGCCAGCTCACCGGGGGAGTACAATCAGCCCCAGCATTTT.

The chain is built from TRBV6-1 and TRBJ1-3; D may be TRBD1 (6 bases). CDR1 and CDR2 (germline): MNHNS, SASEGT. Trimming took off 2 bases at V and 1 base at J, with 18 bases between the two ends. This CDR3 is built from 18 residues. The CDR3 region is CASSEIYGRGGSGNTIYF. The CDR3, as DNA: TGTGCCAGCAGTGAAATTTATGGCAGGGGAGGATCTGGAAACACCATATATTTT.

The CDR3 DNA is TGTGCCAGCAGCTCAAGCTCGGCGCAGTACTTC. Its translation is CASSSSSAQYF. The chain is built from TRBV5-5 and TRBJ2-7; unclear D gene. Germline V gene data show CDR1 as SGHKS and CDR2 as YYEKEE (reference sequence). V gave up 3 bases and J gave up 9 bases, with 10 bases separating them. The CDR3 is 11 residues long.

In the case of this clonotype: One base away lies a much larger clone, so this may be a sequencing read error. Likely a read error: the CDR3 ends without its conserved phenylalanine or tryptophan. This rearrangement joins TRBV12-3 or TRBV12-4 to TRBJ2-7, with TRBD1 matching over 7 bases. The length of the CDR3 is 15 residues. The V gene end was trimmed by 2 bases and the J gene end by 2 bases; junction bases not matched to a gene: 6. CDR3 region: CASSLRQGDPYEQYY. Written as DNA, the CDR3 is TGTGCCAGCAGTTTACGACAGGGCGACCCCTACGAGCAGTACTAC.

This clonotype was recorded at least ten times. The chain carries TRBV7-2 and TRBJ2-5; D possibly matches TRBD1 or TRBD2 (6 bases each). The CDR3 is made up of 14 amino acids. Looked up from germline, CDR1 is SGHTA and CDR2 is FQGNSA. V was pared by 5 bases and J by 4 bases, with 14 bases between. For the CDR3, the DNA is TGTGCCAGCAGCCCCCGAGGGGGGAGAGAGACCCAGTACTTC. This translates into CASSPRGGRETQYF.